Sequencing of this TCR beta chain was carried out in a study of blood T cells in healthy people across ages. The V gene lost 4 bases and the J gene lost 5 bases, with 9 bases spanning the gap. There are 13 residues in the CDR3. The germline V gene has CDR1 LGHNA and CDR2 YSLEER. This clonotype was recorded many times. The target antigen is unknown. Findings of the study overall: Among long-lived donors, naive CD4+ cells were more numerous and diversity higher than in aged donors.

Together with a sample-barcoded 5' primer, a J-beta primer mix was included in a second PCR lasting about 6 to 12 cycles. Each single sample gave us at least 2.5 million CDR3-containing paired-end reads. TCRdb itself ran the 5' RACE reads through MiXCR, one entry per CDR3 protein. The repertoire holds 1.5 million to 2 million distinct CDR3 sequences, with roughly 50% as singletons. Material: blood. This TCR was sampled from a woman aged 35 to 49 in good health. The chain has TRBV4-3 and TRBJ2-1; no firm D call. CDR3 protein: CASSLPGNNEQFF. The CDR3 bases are TGCGCCAGCAGCCTACCTGGAAACAATGAGCAGTTCTTC.